This entry lists 13 T cell receptor beta chains sequenced from one sample in a study of CD8 T cells in Susac syndrome. With random hexamers, reverse transcription was performed on about 0.5 to 1 ug of RNA. TCRdb reanalysed the immunoSEQ multiplex PCR reads using MiXCR and keeps one entry per CDR3 protein. The table shows about 150,000 distinct CDR3 sequences, with about 90% occurring only once. The sample comprised CD4+ T cells from PBMCs. Receptor source: a human donor in good health.

V gene TRBV6-5 combines with J gene TRBJ2-7; D is undetermined. The V and J ends lost 2 bases and 4 bases respectively, with 9 bases between them. Germline loops: CDR1 MNHEY, CDR2 SVGAGI. The CDR3 totals 13 residues. The CDR3 reads CASSYRALYEQYF. The CDR3 DNA reads TGTGCCAGCAGTTACCGGGCTCTGTACGAGCAGTACTTC.

V is TRBV7-9 and J is TRBJ1-5; weak D call: TRBD1 (5 bases). Germline CDR1 SEHNR, CDR2 FQNEAQ (reference sequence). This CDR3 is 16 amino acids long. The germline V and J ends were trimmed by 1 base and 6 bases, with 16 bases remaining between them. The CDR3 loop reads CASSLEVGLGVQPQHF. The DNA of the CDR3 is TGTGCCAGCAGCTTAGAAGTCGGGCTGGGGGTTCAGCCCCAGCATTTT.

In DNA, the CDR3 is TGTGCCAGCAGCCAAGATGGAGGAGGCGGCTATGGCTACACCTTC. Translating it yields CASSQDGGGGYGYTF. The chain joins TRBV3-1 to TRBJ1-2; D gene ambiguous. CDR3 length: 15 amino acids. Trimming removed 0 bases at V and 4 bases at J, with 12 bases between. Germline assignment: CDR1 LGHDT and CDR2 YNNKEL (reference sequence).

The chain employs TRBV6-2 or TRBV6-3 and TRBJ2-5, with no clear D. Looked up from germline, CDR1 is MNHEY and CDR2 is SVGEGT. Trimming took off 3 bases at V and 4 bases at J, with 21 bases between the two ends. The CDR3 covers 17 residues. The CDR3 DNA reads TGTGCCAGCAGTTATCATCAGAGCCAGCCCTTGGTAGAGACCCAGTACTTC. It is translated as CASSYHQSQPLVETQYF.

J is TRBJ2-2 and V is TRBV6-1, with TRBD2 matching 11 bases. V lost 7 bases to trimming and J lost 3 bases; unmatched junction nucleotides: 13. Germline loops: CDR1 MNHNS, CDR2 SASEGT. The CDR3 has 18 amino acids. Here the CDR3 DNA reads TGTGCCAGCACCCACAGGGCTAGCGGGAGGCTGGACACCGGGGAGCTGTTTTTT. This sequence encodes CASTHRASGRLDTGELFF.

The chain has TRBV7-8 and TRBJ1-1; possibly TRBD1 for D (6 bases). With 7 bases removed from V and 5 bases from J, the gap between germline ends came to 14 bases. Germline assignment: CDR1 SGHVS and CDR2 FQNEAQ. CDR3 length: 13 amino acids. CDR3 in DNA: TGTGCCAGCACCGTCATGCAGGGGACTGAAGCTTTCTTT. This translates into CASTVMQGTEAFF.

On this clonotype itself: Sequence at one end of the junction differs from germline and may be a read error. The chain recombines TRBV5-1 with TRBJ1-1; D is unresolved. CDR3 length equals 15 residues. Germline V gene lookup returns CDR1 SGHRS and CDR2 YFSETQ. The CDR3 here is CASTLGWSEYTEAFF. CDR3 in DNA: TGCGCCAGCACCTTGGGGTGGAGTGAGTACACTGAAGCTTTCTTT.

The J gene is TRBJ2-7, the V gene TRBV5-8, with 9 bases fitting TRBD1. The V gene's germline CDR1 is SGHTS and CDR2 YDEGEE. J gave up 6 bases and V 4 bases, and 8 bases lay outside the gene matches. This CDR3 comprises 14 residues. The CDR3 bases are TGTGCCAGCAGCGGGACAGGGAAAATGAGCGAGCAGTACTTC. This sequence encodes CASSGTGKMSEQYF.

This clonotype was recorded once. The rearrangement joins TRBV20-1 to TRBJ1-2; tentatively, D is TRBD1 (5 bases). The CDR3 is 14 amino acids. Germline V lookup: CDR1 DFQATT, CDR2 SNEGSKA (reference sequence). With 6 bases removed from V and 5 bases from J, the gap between germline ends came to 19 bases. The CDR3 DNA reads TGCAGTGCCCAATCCAGTGGGGCGGGTTATGGCTACACCTTC. Translating gives CSAQSSGAGYGYTF.

The chain is built from TRBV19 and TRBJ1-2; D not certain. This CDR3 spans 12 amino acids. The V gene lost 3 bases and the J gene lost 3 bases, with 5 bases spanning the gap. The germline V gene has CDR1 LNHDA and CDR2 SQIVND (reference sequence). CDR3 region: CASSINDYGYTF. The CDR3 DNA follows: TGTGCCAGTAGTATCAACGACTATGGCTACACCTTC.

The V and J genes are TRBV11-1 and TRBJ2-7; no reliable D call. This CDR3 is built from 13 residues. CDR1 and CDR2 (germline): SGHAT, FQDESV (reference sequence). V dropped 1 base and J dropped 2 bases, with 6 bases sitting between them. The CDR3 protein is CASSLGVTYEQYF. The CDR3 region has the DNA TGTGCCAGCAGCTTAGGGGTAACCTACGAGCAGTACTTC.

The rearrangement links TRBV30 to TRBJ2-3; D not resolved. This CDR3 comprises 14 residues. The germline CDR1 and CDR2 sequences are GTSNPN and SVGIG (reference sequence). V was shortened by 8 bases and J by 0 bases, with 15 bases between the two germline ends. The chain's CDR3 is CAHDSGSSTDTQYF. The CDR3 DNA sequence: TGTGCCCATGACTCAGGCTCTAGCACAGATACGCAGTATTTT.

The V gene is TRBV20-1, the J gene TRBJ2-3; D gene ambiguous. V lost 0 bases to trimming and J lost 4 bases, with 8 bases between them. Germline V CDR1 and CDR2: DFQATT, SNEGSKA (reference sequence). The CDR3 sequence is 13 residues long. The CDR3 reads CSARDPSADTQYF. CDR3 DNA sequence: TGCAGTGCTAGAGACCCCTCCGCAGATACGCAGTATTTT.